The T cell receptor beta chain described here comes from a study of a mutant IDH1 vaccine in newly diagnosed glioma. Worth noting for this clone: Its antigen remains unidentified.

Sequenced by immunoSEQ multiplex PCR; TCRdb stores in-frame clones only, minus some. The table lists tens of thousands of clones, around 92% of them singletons. Stated time point: week 35, safety follow-up. Each vaccine dose was 300 ug of mutant IDH1 20-mer peptide, with topical imiquimod. Patients had eight vaccinations, in weeks 1, 3, 5, 7, 11, 15, 19 and 23. With 4 bases removed from V and 0 bases from J, the gap between germline ends came to 9 bases. Germline V lookup: CDR1 MDHEN, CDR2 SYDVKM. The CDR3 extends over 15 amino acids. This sequence was found in a man in his fifties with glioma. This rearrangement joins TRBV28 to TRBJ1-4; the D is unclear. Material: PBMCs, obtained from a glioma patient whose treatment included an IDH1 peptide vaccine. Written as DNA, the CDR3 is TGTGCCAGCAGTTCTGGAGAGGCAACTAATGAAAAACTGTTTTTT. Translation: CASSSGEATNEKLFF.